Below, 21 T cell receptor beta chains from the same sample are listed, as sequenced in a study of cytomegalovirus exposure and HLA in healthy donors. Use of 60 Vbeta and 13 Jbeta primers characterized the PCR. Measured with immunoSEQ multiplex PCR; TCRdb has only the in-frame clones, and not every one. The table has approximately 160,000 clones, approximately 80% seen once; the top ten hold roughly 5.2%. Material: PBMCs. Source of these receptors: a man aged 18-30 years in good health and CMV-seronegative.

The chain carries TRBV11-3 and TRBJ2-7; TRBD1 might be the D (6 bases). The CDR3 length is 14 residues. CDR1 is SGHNT, CDR2 YENEEA, per germline. Trimming cost V 3 bases and J 0 bases, with 9 bases left between them. CDR3 in amino acids: CASSFRQASYEQYF. The DNA of the CDR3 is TGTGCCAGCAGCTTCCGACAGGCCTCCTACGAGCAGTACTTC.

The chain employs TRBV9 and TRBJ1-6; D unclear. Germline V gene lookup returns CDR1 SGDLS and CDR2 YYNGEE. This CDR3 spans 16 amino acids. Between the trimmed V and J ends, which lost 0 bases and 10 bases, there was a span of 17 bases. This CDR3 reads CASSVGGSPLYSPLHF. The CDR3 nucleotides read TGTGCCAGCAGCGTAGGTGGTTCCCCCCTCTACTCACCCCTCCACTTT.

The rearrangement uses TRBV29-1 and TRBJ1-2, with unresolved D. The V gene's germline CDR1 is SQVTM and CDR2 ANQGSEA. This CDR3 region has 13 residues. The V end was cut by 3 bases, the J end by 4 bases, with 12 bases between. CDR3 loop: CSVDSRSIYGYTF. The CDR3 DNA follows: TGCAGCGTTGACTCCAGGTCTATCTATGGCTACACCTTC.

This clone was observed once. This chain connects TRBV2 to TRBJ2-2, with D perhaps TRBD2 (6 bases). The germline V gene has CDR1 SNHLY and CDR2 FYNNEI. This CDR3 spans 15 amino acids. The ends were cut back, 8 bases at V and 2 bases at J, with 15 bases in the middle. The DNA for the CDR3 is TGTGCCAGCCGGCTGGAGGGCAGAAACACCGGGGAGCTGTTTTTT. Protein product: CASRLEGRNTGELFF.

The V and J genes are TRBV10-3 and TRBJ2-5, with a possible D match to TRBD2 (7 bases). V was clipped by 10 bases and J by 5 bases, with 20 bases between them. This CDR3 is built from 14 residues. The V gene's germline CDR1 is ENHRY and CDR2 SYGVKD. The CDR3 loop is CATQINRGAETQYF. The DNA for the CDR3 is TGTGCCACCCAAATTAACCGGGGGGCGGAGACCCAGTACTTC.

V gene TRBV13 combines with J gene TRBJ1-4; 10 bases line up with TRBD1. With 4 bases clipped from V and 5 bases from J, the junction kept 4 bases outside the gene matches. Germline V lookup: CDR1 PRHDT, CDR2 FYEKMQ (reference sequence). This CDR3 region has 15 residues. The CDR3 coding sequence is TGTGCCAGCAGCTCATCGGGACAGGGGAATGAAAAACTGTTTTTT. Translating it yields CASSSSGQGNEKLFF.

J is TRBJ1-6 and V is TRBV6-1; perhaps TRBD1 as D (5 bases). Trimming cost V 4 bases and J 0 bases, with 16 bases left between them. The CDR3 consists of 18 residues. Germline CDR1 MNHNS, CDR2 SASEGT. CDR3 region: CASSAGSQGLSYNSPLHF. In nucleotides, the CDR3 is TGTGCCAGCAGTGCGGGTTCCCAGGGACTCTCCTATAATTCACCCCTCCACTTT.

The chain recombines TRBV4-1 with TRBJ2-7, with 10 bases matching TRBD1. The CDR3 totals 17 residues. Germline V gene data show CDR1 as MGHRA and CDR2 as YSYEKL. V lost 3 bases and J lost 1; bases outside the gene matches: 9. As DNA, the CDR3 is TGCGCCAGCAGCCAGCTTGACGGGACAGGGGCATCCTACGAGCAGTACTTC. Its translation: CASSQLDGTGASYEQYF.

The chain couples TRBV19 to TRBJ2-5; D ambiguous. V dropped 3 bases and J dropped 3 bases, with 11 bases sitting between them. Germline V gives CDR1 LNHDA, CDR2 SQIVND (reference sequence). The CDR3 extends over 14 amino acids. The CDR3 coding sequence is TGTGCCAGTAGTATCTCGGGTTGGGAAGAGACCCAGTACTTC. Translated: CASSISGWEETQYF.

This clone was picked up one time. This rearrangement joins TRBV10-2 to TRBJ1-2, with 8 bases aligning to TRBD1. Trimming at V came to 4 bases and at J to 4 bases, leaving 14 bases not matched to a gene. CDR1 WSHSY and CDR2 SAAADI come from the germline V gene. The length of the CDR3 is 17 residues. CDR3 coding DNA: TGCGCCAGCAGTGCGTACGACAGGGGAGACCCTTCCTATGGCTACACCTTC. This sequence encodes CASSAYDRGDPSYGYTF.

The chain recombines TRBV6-5 with TRBJ1-4; the D is unclear. The germline V gene has CDR1 MNHEY and CDR2 SVGAGI. V lost 0 bases to trimming and J lost 8 bases, with 16 bases between them. The CDR3 loop spans 16 amino acids. Here the CDR3 DNA reads TGTGCCAGCAGTTACTCGTCGGTTTTTGGTTGGGAAAAACTGTTTTTT. This codes for CASSYSSVFGWEKLFF.

The chain uses TRBV13 and TRBJ1-2; TRBD1 agrees at 9 bases. Germline loops: CDR1 PRHDT, CDR2 FYEKMQ (reference sequence). The CDR3 is 15 residues long. Trimming removed 5 bases from V and 5 bases from J; junction bases left unmatched: 9. CDR3 amino acids: CASSPLQGAGYGYTF. The CDR3 DNA reads as TGTGCCAGCAGCCCCCTACAGGGGGCGGGGTATGGCTACACCTTC.

This clone was counted once. Written as DNA, the CDR3 is TGTGCCAGCAGCTTGGCGGGGGGGAGGGAGACCCAGTACTTC. Protein sequence: CASSLAGGRETQYF. The J gene is TRBJ2-5, the V gene TRBV5-4, with TRBD2 matching 8 bases. The V gene end was trimmed by 0 bases and the J gene end by 5 bases; junction bases not matched to a gene: 3. Germline V gene sequence: CDR1 SGHNT, CDR2 YYREEE (reference sequence). This CDR3 spans 14 amino acids.

This sequence joins TRBV18 and TRBJ2-2; TRBD2 agrees at 7 bases. CDR3 length equals 15 residues. V shed 5 bases, J shed 1 base, and the junction held 4 bases outside the gene matches. Germline V gene sequence: CDR1 KGHSH, CDR2 LQKENI. The CDR3 sequence: CASSVGLRNTGELFF. The CDR3 DNA sequence: TGTGCCAGCTCAGTGGGACTACGGAACACCGGGGAGCTGTTTTTT. The full variable domain, its missing parts supplied by reference TRBV18 and TRBJ2-2, is NAGVMQNPRHLVRRRGQEARLRCSPMKGHSHVYWYRQLPEEGLKFMVYLQKENIIDESGMPKERFSAEFPKEGPSILRIQQVVRGDSAAYFCASSVGLRNTGELFFGEGSRLTVL.

The genes are TRBV6-5 and TRBJ2-3; 9 bases fit TRBD2. Trimming took 6 bases from V and 3 from J; bases not matched to a gene: 7. CDR3 size: 15 residues. Germline assignment: CDR1 MNHEY and CDR2 SVGAGI. The DNA for the CDR3 is TGTGCCAGCAGGGGGCGGGGGGGTTATACAGATACGCAGTATTTT. It yields the protein CASRGRGGYTDTQYF.

The chain couples TRBV20-1 to TRBJ2-1, with D uncertain. This CDR3 is built from 10 residues. Germline CDR1 is DFQATT and CDR2 is SNEGSKA (reference sequence). Trimming took 3 bases from V and 7 from J, leaving 4 bases between them. In DNA form, the CDR3 reads TGCAGTGCTAGTCTAAATGAGCAGTTCTTC. Protein: CSASLNEQFF.

The CDR3 region has the DNA TGTGCCAGCAAATTAGGAGGCGAAAAACTGTTTTTT. Its protein product is CASKLGGEKLFF. The chain is built from TRBV28 and TRBJ1-4; no clear D. V was clipped by 7 bases and J by 8 bases, with 11 bases between them. The germline V gene has CDR1 MDHEN and CDR2 SYDVKM. The CDR3 is 12 residues long.

The chain links TRBV27 to TRBJ2-7, with D possibly being TRBD1 (6 bases). The length of the CDR3 is 14 residues. Looked up from germline, CDR1 is MNHEY and CDR2 is SMNVEV (reference sequence). V lost 6 bases to trimming and J lost 2 bases, with 14 bases between them. The CDR3 loop reads CASRPPGHPYEQYF. The CDR3 DNA follows: TGTGCCAGCAGACCCCCGGGACACCCCTACGAGCAGTACTTC.

CDR3 nucleotides: TGTGCCACCAGCAGGGGTGGATCCAAGAGACAGGAGAACCAAGAGACCCAGTACTTC. Protein: CATSRGGSKRQENQETQYF. The rearrangement joins TRBV15 to TRBJ2-5, with a weak D call TRBD1 (6 bases). The CDR3 sequence is 19 residues long. Between the trimmed V and J ends, which lost 3 bases and 0 bases, there was a span of 23 bases. Germline values: CDR1 LNHNV, CDR2 YYDKDF (reference sequence).

The chain uses TRBV12-5 and TRBJ2-3; D remains ambiguous. V was shortened by 4 bases and J by 0 bases, with 11 bases between the two germline ends. CDR1 and CDR2 from the germline V gene are LGHNT and FRNRAP. The CDR3 runs to 15 residues. For the CDR3, the DNA is TGTGCTAGTGGTTACCTCGAGTCTAGCACAGATACGCAGTATTTT. It translates to CASGYLESSTDTQYF.

The J gene is TRBJ1-5, the V gene TRBV7-5; whether TRBD1, the table's D call, matches the DNA was not checked. TRBV7-5 corresponds to a pseudogene. This CDR3 has 18 amino acids. In DNA form, the CDR3 reads TGTGCCAGAAGCTTTAGTCTCCTCCGGGACAGGGTGGGGCAGCCCCAGCATTTT. The encoded protein is CARSFSLLRDRVGQPQHF.